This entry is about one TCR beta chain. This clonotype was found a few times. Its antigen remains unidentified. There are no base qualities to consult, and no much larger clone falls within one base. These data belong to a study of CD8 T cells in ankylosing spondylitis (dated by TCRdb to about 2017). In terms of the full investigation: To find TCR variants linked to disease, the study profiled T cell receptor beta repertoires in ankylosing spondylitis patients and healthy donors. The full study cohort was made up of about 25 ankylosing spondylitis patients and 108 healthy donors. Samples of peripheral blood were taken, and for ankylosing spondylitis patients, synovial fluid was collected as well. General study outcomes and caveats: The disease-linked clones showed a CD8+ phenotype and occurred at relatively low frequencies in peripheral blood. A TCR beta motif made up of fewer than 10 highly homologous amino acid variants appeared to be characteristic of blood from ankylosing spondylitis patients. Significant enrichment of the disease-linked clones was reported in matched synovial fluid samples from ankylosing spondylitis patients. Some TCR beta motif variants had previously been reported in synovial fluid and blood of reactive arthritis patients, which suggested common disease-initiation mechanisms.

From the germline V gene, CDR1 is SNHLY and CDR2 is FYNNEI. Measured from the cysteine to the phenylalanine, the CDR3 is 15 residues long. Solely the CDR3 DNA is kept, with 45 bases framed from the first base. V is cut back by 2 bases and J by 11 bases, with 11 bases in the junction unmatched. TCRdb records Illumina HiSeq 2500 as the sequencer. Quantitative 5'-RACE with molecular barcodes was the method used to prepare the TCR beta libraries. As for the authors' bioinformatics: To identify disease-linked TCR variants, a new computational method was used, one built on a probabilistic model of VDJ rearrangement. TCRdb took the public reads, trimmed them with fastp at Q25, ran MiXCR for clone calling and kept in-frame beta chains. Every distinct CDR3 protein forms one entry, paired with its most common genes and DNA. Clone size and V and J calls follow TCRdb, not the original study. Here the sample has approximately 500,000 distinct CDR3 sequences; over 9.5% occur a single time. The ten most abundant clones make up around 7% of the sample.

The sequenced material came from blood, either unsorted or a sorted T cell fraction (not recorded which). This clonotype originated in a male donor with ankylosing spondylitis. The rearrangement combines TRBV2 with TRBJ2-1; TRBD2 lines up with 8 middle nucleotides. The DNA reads TGTGCCAGCAGTGAACGAGGTAGCGGGACAATGAAGCAGTTCTTC. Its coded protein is CASSERGSGTMKQFF.